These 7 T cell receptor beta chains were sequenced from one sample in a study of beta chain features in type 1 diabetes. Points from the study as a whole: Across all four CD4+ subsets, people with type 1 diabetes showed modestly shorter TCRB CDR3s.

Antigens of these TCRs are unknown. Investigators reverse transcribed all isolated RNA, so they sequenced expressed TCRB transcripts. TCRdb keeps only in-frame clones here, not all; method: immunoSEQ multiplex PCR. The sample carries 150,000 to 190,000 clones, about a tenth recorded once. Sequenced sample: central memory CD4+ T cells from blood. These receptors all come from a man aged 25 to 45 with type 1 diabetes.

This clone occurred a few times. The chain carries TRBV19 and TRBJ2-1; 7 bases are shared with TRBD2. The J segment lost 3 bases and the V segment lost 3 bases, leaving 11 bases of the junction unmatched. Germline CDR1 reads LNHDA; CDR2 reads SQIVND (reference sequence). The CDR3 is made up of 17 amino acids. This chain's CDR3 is CASSIPFGGSSYNEQFF. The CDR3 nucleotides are TGTGCCAGTAGTATCCCCTTCGGCGGGAGTAGCTACAATGAGCAGTTCTTC.

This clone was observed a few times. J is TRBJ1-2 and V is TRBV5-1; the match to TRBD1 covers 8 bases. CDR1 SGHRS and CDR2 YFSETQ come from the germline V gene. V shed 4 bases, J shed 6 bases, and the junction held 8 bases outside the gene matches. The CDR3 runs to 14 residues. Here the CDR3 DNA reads TGCGCCAGCAGCGTTGGACAGGGAGCGGATGGCTACACCTTC. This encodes CASSVGQGADGYTF.

CDR3 bases: TGTGCCAGCAGCCGACTTGTGGGGGGAGAGTACGAGCAGTACTTC. Protein product: CASSRLVGGEYEQYF. The V gene is TRBV11-1, the J gene TRBJ2-7; D possibly corresponds to TRBD2 (6 bases). The CDR3 is made up of 15 amino acids. The V gene's germline CDR1 is SGHAT and CDR2 FQDESV (reference sequence). Trimming took off 5 bases at V and 4 bases at J, with 18 bases between the two ends.

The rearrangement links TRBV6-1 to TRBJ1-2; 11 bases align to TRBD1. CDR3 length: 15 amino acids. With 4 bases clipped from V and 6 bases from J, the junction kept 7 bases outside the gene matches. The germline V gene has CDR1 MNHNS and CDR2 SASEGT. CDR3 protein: CASSVGQGAGDGYTF. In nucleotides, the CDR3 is TGTGCCAGCAGTGTTGGACAGGGGGCGGGCGATGGCTACACCTTC.

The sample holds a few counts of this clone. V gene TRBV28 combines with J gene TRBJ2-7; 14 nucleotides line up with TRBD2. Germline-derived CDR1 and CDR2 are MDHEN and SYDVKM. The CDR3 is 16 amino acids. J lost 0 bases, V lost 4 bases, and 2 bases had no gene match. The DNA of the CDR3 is TGTGCCAGCAGTTCTGGGACTAGCGGGGGCTCCTACGAGCAGTACTTC. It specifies CASSSGTSGGSYEQYF.

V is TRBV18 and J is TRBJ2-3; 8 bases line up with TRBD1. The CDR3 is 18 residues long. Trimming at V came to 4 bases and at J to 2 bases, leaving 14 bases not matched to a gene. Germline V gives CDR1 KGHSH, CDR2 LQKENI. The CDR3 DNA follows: TGTGCCAGCTCACGCCGACAGGGGACGATCCGCGCCACAGATACGCAGTATTTT. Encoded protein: CASSRRQGTIRATDTQYF.

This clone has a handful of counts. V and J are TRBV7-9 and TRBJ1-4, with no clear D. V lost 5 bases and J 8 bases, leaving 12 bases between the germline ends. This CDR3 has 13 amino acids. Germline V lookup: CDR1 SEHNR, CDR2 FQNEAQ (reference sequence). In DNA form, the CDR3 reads TGTGCCAGCAGCACAGACACAAACGAAAAACTGTTTTTT. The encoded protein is CASSTDTNEKLFF.